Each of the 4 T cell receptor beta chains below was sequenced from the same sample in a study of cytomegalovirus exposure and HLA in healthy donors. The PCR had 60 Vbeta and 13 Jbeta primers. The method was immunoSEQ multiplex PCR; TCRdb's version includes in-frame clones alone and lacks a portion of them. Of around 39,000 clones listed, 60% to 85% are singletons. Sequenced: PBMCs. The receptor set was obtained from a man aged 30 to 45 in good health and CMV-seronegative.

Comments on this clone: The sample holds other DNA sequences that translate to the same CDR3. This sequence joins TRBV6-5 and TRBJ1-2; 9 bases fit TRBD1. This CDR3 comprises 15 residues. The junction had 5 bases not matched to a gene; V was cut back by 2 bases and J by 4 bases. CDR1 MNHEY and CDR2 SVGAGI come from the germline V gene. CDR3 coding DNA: TGTGCCAGCAGTTACAACAGGGGGCCCGGCTATGGCTACACCTTC. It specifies CASSYNRGPGYGYTF.

The CDR3 region has the DNA TGTGCCAGCAGTGCTCAAAGGGGACAGCCCTACGAGCAGTACTTC. Its protein product is CASSAQRGQPYEQYF. The chain links TRBV25-1 to TRBJ2-7; TRBD1 aligns across 7 bases. Looked up from germline, CDR1 is MGHDK and CDR2 is SYGVNS. J was trimmed by 2 bases and V by 4 bases; bases with no gene match: 8. The CDR3 is 15 residues long.

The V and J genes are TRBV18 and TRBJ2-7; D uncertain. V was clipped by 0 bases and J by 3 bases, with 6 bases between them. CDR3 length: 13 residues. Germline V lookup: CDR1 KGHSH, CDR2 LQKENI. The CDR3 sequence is CASSPPVSYEQYF. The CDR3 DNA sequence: TGTGCCAGCTCACCACCAGTCAGCTACGAGCAGTACTTC.

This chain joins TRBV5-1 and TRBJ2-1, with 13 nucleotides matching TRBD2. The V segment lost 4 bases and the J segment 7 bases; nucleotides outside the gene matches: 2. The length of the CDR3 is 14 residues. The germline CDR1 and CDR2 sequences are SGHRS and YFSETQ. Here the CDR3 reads CASSRTSGSNEQFF. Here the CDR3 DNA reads TGCGCCAGCAGCAGGACTAGCGGGAGTAATGAGCAGTTCTTC.